This T cell receptor beta chain was recorded in a study of blood T cell repertoires in COVID-19. The wider study: Samples taken during acute and convalescent COVID-19 were collected in the United States, Italy and Spain. T cells, B-cell-depleted T cells, or PBMCs provided the cDNA or gDNA that served as material.

This CDR3 comprises 17 residues. CDR1 is SGHTS, CDR2 YDEGEE, per germline. Trimming at V came to 0 bases and at J to 4 bases, leaving 8 bases not matched to a gene. Original data processing: Amplification of reference gene primers was used by the study to estimate nucleated cell counts. Assay: immunoSEQ multiplex PCR; the TCRdb copy retains only in-frame clones and omits some. The D gene and trimming were derived from the DNA, and the V and J assignments and clone size from that table. The sample lists about 75,000 clones; about 87% were seen once. This clone occurred once. The sequence was obtained from a woman aged 45-65 years with acute or convalescent COVID-19. The chain carries TRBV5-8 and TRBJ2-3, with 10 bases matching TRBD1. Specimen: peripheral blood. CDR3 DNA: TGTGCCAGCAGCTTGGGAAGGACGGGACAGGGGTCAGATACGCAGTATTTT. Protein: CASSLGRTGQGSDTQYF.